Shown below are 25 T cell receptor beta chains from a single sample sequenced in a study of T-cell memory formation after mild COVID-19. TCRdb re-called the 5' RACE reads with MiXCR, one entry per CDR3 protein. The sample has 550,000 to 700,000 distinct CDR3 sequences; roughly 18% are singletons. The sample was PBMCs or a T cell subset sorted from them (not recorded which). The receptors come from an adult woman who had mild COVID-19 (a few samples of this study predate the infection). Cell type and time point are not known.

The chain uses TRBV30 and TRBJ1-5; 8 bases agree with TRBD1. Germline V gene data show CDR1 as GTSNPN and CDR2 as SVGIG (reference sequence). This CDR3 contains 14 residues. After removal of 5 bases from V and 2 bases from J, the junction contained 5 bases not matched to a gene. CDR3 sequence: CAWGGQGGNQPQHF. The CDR3 bases are TGTGCCTGGGGTGGACAGGGAGGCAATCAGCCCCAGCATTTT. Drawing the rest from reference TRBV30 and TRBJ1-5, the complete variable domain is SQTIHQWPATLVQPVGSPLSLECTVEGTSNPNLYWYRQAAGRGLQLLFYSVGIGQISSEVPQNLSASRPQDRQFILSSKKLLLSDSGFYLCAWGGQGGNQPQHFGDGTRLSIL.

The V call is TRBV12-3 or TRBV12-4, the J call TRBJ1-4; 7 positions agree with TRBD1. V trimming: 6 bases; J trimming: 7 bases; junction bases outside the gene matches: 14. This CDR3 spans 16 amino acids. CDR3 protein: CASRGQSRGMSEKLFF. The CDR3 DNA is TGTGCCAGCAGGGGACAGTCGAGGGGTATGAGTGAAAAACTGTTTTTT.

The chain joins TRBV30 to TRBJ2-1, with 8 bases aligning to TRBD1. After removal of 4 bases from V and 7 bases from J, the junction contained 6 bases not matched to a gene. Germline-derived CDR1 and CDR2 are GTSNPN and SVGIG (reference sequence). This CDR3 spans 13 amino acids. In nucleotides, the CDR3 is TGTGCCTGGACCCAGGGGGCAAGTAATGAGCAGTTCTTC. Translation: CAWTQGASNEQFF.

In this sample, this clonotype turned up a few times. This chain uses TRBV5-1 with TRBJ2-1, with D perhaps TRBD1 (6 bases). V lost 4 bases and J 5 bases, leaving 13 bases between the germline ends. CDR1 is SGHRS, CDR2 YFSETQ, per germline. This CDR3 has 14 residues. For the CDR3, the DNA is TGCGCCAGCAGCCTGACGACAGGACACAATGAGCAGTTCTTC. Protein sequence: CASSLTTGHNEQFF.

This clonotype was seen more than once but under ten times. The J gene is TRBJ2-7, the V gene TRBV27, with TRBD2 as a possible D gene (5 bases). Germline CDR1 MNHEY, CDR2 SMNVEV (reference sequence). V was shortened by 3 bases and J by 3 bases, with 9 bases between the two germline ends. The CDR3 is 13 residues long. In DNA form, the CDR3 reads TGTGCCAGCAGTTTCAAAGAGGGCTACGAGCAGTACTTC. This sequence encodes CASSFKEGYEQYF.

This clonotype turned up a few times. The chain is built from TRBV29-1 and TRBJ1-2; weak D call: TRBD1 (6 bases). V lost 0 bases, J lost 5 bases, and 13 bases lay in between. The CDR3 has 14 amino acids. The germline V gene has CDR1 SQVTM and CDR2 ANQGSEA. In DNA, the CDR3 is TGCAGCGTTGAAGAAGGAAGGGGGTTTTATGGCTACACCTTC. Translating gives CSVEEGRGFYGYTF.

The J gene is TRBJ1-1, the V gene TRBV9, with D unclear. Germline values: CDR1 SGDLS, CDR2 YYNGEE. The CDR3 sequence is 15 residues long. V was trimmed by 3 bases and J by 1 base, leaving 13 bases between them. The CDR3 DNA reads TGTGCCAGCAGCGCGGGCTCGGCTTCGAACACTGAAGCTTTCTTT. This codes for CASSAGSASNTEAFF.

The V and J genes are TRBV6-2 or TRBV6-3 and TRBJ2-2, with D unclear. Germline CDR1 reads MNHEY; CDR2 reads SVGEGT. The CDR3 length is 14 residues. V was clipped by 6 bases and J by 1 base, with 9 bases between them. For the CDR3, the DNA is TGTGCCAGCAGCCATAGAAAGAACACCGGGGAGCTGTTTTTT. Encoded protein: CASSHRKNTGELFF.

A few counts support this clonotype. The rearrangement uses TRBV5-6 and TRBJ2-7, with D tentatively TRBD1 (8 bases). Germline-derived CDR1 and CDR2 are SGHDT and YYEEEE. The CDR3 is 13 residues long. The V end was cut by 4 bases, the J end by 6 bases, with 14 bases between. The CDR3 DNA sequence: TGTGCCAGCAGCGCAAACAGGGGGGGCGAGCAGTACTTC. This gives the protein CASSANRGGEQYF.

The chain recombines TRBV6-5 with TRBJ2-5, with 8 bases fitting TRBD2. The CDR3 contains 14 residues. Looked up from germline, CDR1 is MNHEY and CDR2 is SVGAGI. Losses at the gene ends were 1 base for V and 5 bases for J; bases not matched to a gene: 3. In nucleotides, the CDR3 is TGTGCCAGCAGTTACTATCCTAGCGGGGAGACCCAGTACTTC. Residues: CASSYYPSGETQYF.

V usage is TRBV24-1 and J usage is TRBJ2-1; 8 positions agree with TRBD2. CDR3 length: 17 amino acids. Trimming removed 3 bases from V and 2 bases from J; junction bases left unmatched: 8. Germline V lookup: CDR1 KGHDR, CDR2 SFDVKD. Here the CDR3 DNA reads TGTGCCACCAGTGATAAACCGGGACTAGGGACCTACAATGAGCAGTTCTTC. It is translated as CATSDKPGLGTYNEQFF.

This chain uses TRBV12-3 or TRBV12-4 with TRBJ1-1, with D possibly matching TRBD1 (6 bases). This CDR3 has 13 amino acids. Trimming removed 5 bases from V and 6 bases from J, with 13 bases in between. CDR3 bases: TGTGCCAGCAGTGCACAGGGACTCTCTGAAGCTTTCTTT. Its translation is CASSAQGLSEAFF.

This clonotype has more than one count but fewer than ten. The chain links TRBV7-9 to TRBJ1-5, with D uncertain. The V gene's germline CDR1 is SEHNR and CDR2 FQNEAQ (reference sequence). This CDR3 is built from 15 residues. Trimming stripped 2 bases from V and 2 bases from J, with 10 bases between. CDR3 sequence reads: CASSLKGSGNQPQHF. CDR3 bases: TGTGCCAGCAGCTTAAAGGGATCTGGCAATCAGCCCCAGCATTTT.

This clonotype came up a few times. The chain carries TRBV12-3 or TRBV12-4 and TRBJ1-2, with TRBD1 as a possible D gene (5 bases). Trimming took off 7 bases at V and 2 bases at J, with 17 bases between the two ends. The CDR3 has 15 residues. Written as DNA, the CDR3 is TGTGCCAGCACCACGGGACGACTCGTGAACTATGGCTACACCTTC. Translation: CASTTGRLVNYGYTF.

The chain couples TRBV18 to TRBJ2-7, with D tentatively TRBD1 (5 bases). The V and J ends lost 6 bases and 4 bases respectively, with 28 bases between them. The germline V gene has CDR1 KGHSH and CDR2 LQKENI. There are 18 residues in the CDR3. The CDR3 loop is CASSQPETGPLVLYEQYF. For the CDR3, the DNA is TGTGCCAGCTCTCAACCAGAAACAGGACCCCTTGTATTATACGAGCAGTACTTC. Looking up the rest from reference TRBV18 and TRBJ2-7 gives the full variable domain: NAGVMQNPRHLVRRRGQEARLRCSPMKGHSHVYWYRQLPEEGLKFMVYLQKENIIDESGMPKERFSAEFPKEGPSILRIQQVVRGDSAAYFCASSQPETGPLVLYEQYFGPGTRLTVT.

The rearrangement uses TRBV7-9 and TRBJ2-1; 8 nucleotides match TRBD1. This CDR3 comprises 18 residues. Germline assignment: CDR1 SEHNR and CDR2 FQNEAQ (reference sequence). V lost 5 bases, J lost 3 bases, and 15 bases stayed unmatched. The CDR3 region has the DNA TGTGCCAGCAGCCAAAGAGGGACAGGCTCGTGGTACTACAATGAGCAGTTCTTC. Residues: CASSQRGTGSWYYNEQFF.

The chain is built from TRBV6-1 and TRBJ2-1; 11 bases map to TRBD1. The J segment lost 9 bases and the V segment lost 6 bases, leaving 4 bases of the junction unmatched. The CDR3 is 13 residues long. Germline V gene lookup returns CDR1 MNHNS and CDR2 SASEGT. The CDR3 protein is CASRDRGRGEQFF. CDR3 DNA: TGTGCCAGCAGGGACAGGGGGCGAGGTGAGCAGTTCTTC.

This clonotype showed up many times. The V call is TRBV7-2, the J call TRBJ2-3; D gene ambiguous. The length of the CDR3 is 13 residues. Trimming left V 4 bases short and J 3 bases short, with 8 bases between. The germline gives CDR1 SGHTA, CDR2 FQGNSA. CDR3 region: CASSSWPTDTQYF. The CDR3 region has the DNA TGTGCCAGCAGCTCCTGGCCTACAGATACGCAGTATTTT.

The chain employs TRBV7-2 and TRBJ2-5, with D perhaps matching TRBD2 (6 bases). Germline V gene sequence: CDR1 SGHTA, CDR2 FQGNSA. V was clipped by 0 bases and J by 5 bases, with 13 bases between them. The CDR3 totals 15 residues. CDR3 amino acids: CASSLATGVRETQYF. Here the CDR3 DNA reads TGTGCCAGCAGCTTAGCTACGGGGGTTCGGGAGACCCAGTACTTC. The complete variable domain, with remaining parts taken from reference TRBV7-2 and TRBJ2-5, reads GAGVSQSPSNKVTEKGKDVELRCDPISGHTALYWYRQSLGQGLEFLIYFQGNSAPDKSGLPSDRFSAERTGGSVSTLTIQRTQQEDSAVYLCASSLATGVRETQYFGPGTRLLVL.

This clonotype was counted between two and nine times. This chain joins TRBV4-1 and TRBJ2-2; 8 bases line up with TRBD1. The CDR3 runs to 18 residues. V dropped 4 bases and J dropped 5; count of bases not matched to a gene: 15. The germline V gene has CDR1 MGHRA and CDR2 YSYEKL. CDR3 region: CASSLRTGNIIMTGELFF. The CDR3 DNA sequence: TGCGCCAGCAGCCTCCGGACAGGGAACATTATTATGACCGGGGAGCTGTTTTTT.

This clonotype appeared once. This rearrangement joins TRBV7-8 to TRBJ2-7; 13 bases are a match to TRBD2. CDR3 length equals 20 residues. Trimming removed 4 bases from V and 7 bases from J; junction bases left unmatched: 22. Germline CDR1 SGHVS, CDR2 FQNEAQ. As DNA, the CDR3 is TGTGCCAGCAGCTCCAGGACTAGCGGGAGTTCCTGGTTAGGCCGACGGGAGCAGTACTTC. It codes for CASSSRTSGSSWLGRREQYF.

The rearrangement links TRBV28 to TRBJ2-5; 7 bases fit TRBD2. This CDR3 is built from 13 residues. J lost 5 bases, V lost 10 bases, and 10 bases had no gene match. Germline loops: CDR1 MDHEN, CDR2 SYDVKM. The CDR3 is CATEFSGLETQYF. CDR3 DNA sequence: TGTGCCACAGAATTTAGCGGGTTGGAGACCCAGTACTTC.

This clonotype showed up just a few times. This chain uses TRBV6-5 with TRBJ2-7; TRBD1 is a possible D gene (6 bases). CDR3 length: 15 amino acids. V was trimmed by 4 bases and J by 0 bases, leaving 13 bases between them. Germline loops: CDR1 MNHEY, CDR2 SVGAGI. The CDR3: CASSSPRDNSYEQYF. The CDR3 region has the DNA TGTGCCAGCAGTTCGCCCCGGGACAACTCCTACGAGCAGTACTTC.

This chain links TRBV4-1 with TRBJ1-5; TRBD1 aligns across 9 bases. Germline V gene data show CDR1 as MGHRA and CDR2 as YSYEKL. The junction had 5 bases not matched to a gene; V was cut back by 5 bases and J by 3 bases. The CDR3 runs 15 residues. In DNA form, the CDR3 reads TGCGCCAGCAGCGTCCGGGACAGGGACAATCAGCCCCAGCATTTT. Translation gives CASSVRDRDNQPQHF.

This clonotype was seen only a few times. The chain recombines TRBV5-4 with TRBJ1-6, with D unclear. Per the germline V gene, CDR1 is SGHNT and CDR2 is YYREEE (reference sequence). Trimming took 5 bases from V and 14 from J, leaving 14 bases between them. CDR3 size: 12 residues. CDR3: CASRLGHEALHF. Written as DNA, the CDR3 is TGTGCCAGCAGGTTAGGGCATGAGGCCCTCCACTTT.